Following are 28 T cell receptor beta chains from one sample sequenced in a study of CD8+ T cells in alopecia areata. After isolation, RNA underwent reverse transcription to generate cDNA as the sequencing template. Produced via immunoSEQ multiplex PCR; TCRdb's table is partial and in-frame only. Of about 98,000 clones listed, nearly 45% are singletons. Sequencing input: CD4+ T cells sorted from blood. Receptors were obtained from a human donor with alopecia areata.

V gene TRBV30 combines with J gene TRBJ2-5, with D possibly called TRBD1 or TRBD2 (5 bases each). The V gene lost 0 bases and the J gene lost 1 base, with 12 bases spanning the gap. The CDR3 totals 15 residues. Germline CDR1 and CDR2: GTSNPN and SVGIG (reference sequence). The CDR3 coding sequence is TGTGCCTGGAGTGTACGGGGCAGGGCCCAAGAGACCCAGTACTTC. Its protein is CAWSVRGRAQETQYF.

This clone was seen only a few times. The junction departs from the called germline gene at one end, perhaps through a read error. The V and J genes are TRBV29-1 and TRBJ2-1; 7 bases are shared with TRBD2. The CDR3 is 11 amino acids. The germline gives CDR1 SQVTM, CDR2 ANQGSEA. The CDR3 DNA reads as TGCAGCGCGGCCTCTTTGCGGGAGAGTATCTTC. It specifies CSAASLRESIF.

The chain uses TRBV28 and TRBJ2-5; TRBD1 agrees at 9 bases. The CDR3 spans 12 residues. Germline CDR1 is MDHEN and CDR2 is SYDVKM. The CDR3 coding sequence is TGTAGTACCGGGACAGGGTTAGAGACCCAGTACTTC. This codes for CSTGTGLETQYF.

CDR3 amino acids: CSVDRGQGSSYEQYF. In DNA, the CDR3 is TGCAGCGTTGACCGGGGACAGGGGAGCTCCTACGAGCAGTACTTC. This chain connects TRBV29-1 to TRBJ2-7, with 10 positions matching TRBD1. The CDR3 extends over 15 amino acids. The germline gives CDR1 SQVTM, CDR2 ANQGSEA. The ends lost 3 bases at V and 0 bases at J; junction bases unmatched: 5.

This chain links TRBV30 with TRBJ2-5; D remains unclear. The better agreement between TRBJ2-7 and the DNA end casts doubt on the J call. The CDR3 length is 12 residues. Per the germline V gene, CDR1 is GTSNPN and CDR2 is SVGIG (reference sequence). CDR3 DNA: TGTGCCTGGACTTACGGTGCCTACGAGCAGTACTTC. Its protein is CAWTYGAYEQYF.

The V call is TRBV29-1, the J call TRBJ1-6, with 11 bases lining up with TRBD1. The junction had 3 bases not matched to a gene; V was cut back by 7 bases and J by 7 bases. CDR1 is SQVTM, CDR2 ANQGSEA, per germline. The CDR3 is 13 amino acids. The CDR3 bases are TGCAGCGCGAGGACAGGGGGCAATTCACCCCTCCACTTT. Protein sequence: CSARTGGNSPLHF.

The table lists this clone with many counts. The chain links TRBV14 to TRBJ2-3; 8 bases are shared with TRBD2. J lost 11 bases, V lost 0 bases, and 10 bases had no gene match. Germline loops: CDR1 SGHDN, CDR2 FVKESK. This CDR3 contains 15 residues. In DNA form, the CDR3 reads TGTGCCAGCAGCCAAGATCGCCCGGGGCTAGCGGGGCAGTATTTT. Its protein is CASSQDRPGLAGQYF.

This chain uses TRBV30 with TRBJ2-3; D is uncertain. The V end was cut by 4 bases, the J end by 6 bases, with 11 bases between. This CDR3 is built from 12 residues. Germline V gives CDR1 GTSNPN, CDR2 SVGIG (reference sequence). CDR3 residues: CAWIVVSDTQYF. The DNA for the CDR3 is TGTGCCTGGATAGTAGTTTCGGATACGCAGTATTTT.

This clone was detected only a few times. This chain uses TRBV28 with TRBJ2-7, with D perhaps assigned TRBD1 or TRBD2 (6 bases each). This CDR3 comprises 13 residues. V lost 8 bases to trimming and J lost 6 bases, with 17 bases between them. Germline-derived CDR1 and CDR2 are MDHEN and SYDVKM. The CDR3 DNA reads TGTGCCAGCCATAGGGGGGCGCGGTTCGAGCAGTACTTC. It encodes CASHRGARFEQYF.

This chain joins TRBV28 and TRBJ2-7; TRBD2 matches 8 bases. Germline V CDR1 and CDR2: MDHEN, SYDVKM. This CDR3 comprises 12 residues. V dropped 6 bases and J dropped 6; count of bases not matched to a gene: 4. In DNA, the CDR3 is TGTGCCAGCAGAGGTACTAGCGGCGAGCAGTACTTC. Encoded protein: CASRGTSGEQYF. Together with reference TRBV28 and TRBJ2-7, the CDR3 gives the full variable domain: DVKVTQSSRYLVKRTGEKVFLECVQDMDHENMFWYRQDPGLGLRLIYFSYDVKMKEKGDIPEGYSVSREKKERFSLILESASTNQTSMYLCASRGTSGEQYFGPGTRLTVT.

In nucleotides, the CDR3 is TGCAGCGCATCAGGACAGGATAGCAATCAGCCCCAGCATTTT. As protein: CSASGQDSNQPQHF. V and J are TRBV29-1 and TRBJ1-5; 7 bases map to TRBD1. This CDR3 has 14 residues. The germline V gene encodes CDR1 SQVTM and CDR2 ANQGSEA. V gave up 7 bases and J gave up 0 bases; unmatched junction bases: 6.

The chain couples TRBV29-1 to TRBJ1-2, with a possible D match to TRBD1 (5 bases). Trimming removed 7 bases from V and 7 bases from J, with 13 bases in between. Per the germline V gene, CDR1 is SQVTM and CDR2 is ANQGSEA. The CDR3 sequence is 11 residues long. This chain's CDR3 is CSARGGGGYTF. The CDR3 DNA sequence: TGCAGCGCCCGCGGCGGGGGTGGCTACACCTTC.

This clone has more than one count but fewer than ten. The chain is built from TRBV29-1 and TRBJ2-1; tentative D call: TRBD1 (6 bases). CDR3 size: 14 residues. Germline V gene sequence: CDR1 SQVTM, CDR2 ANQGSEA. Between the trimmed V and J ends, which lost 1 base and 7 bases, there was a span of 14 bases. In DNA, the CDR3 is TGCAGCGTTGAAGGCAGGGCCAGGGGTAATGAGCAGTTCTTC. It encodes CSVEGRARGNEQFF.

The J gene is TRBJ2-3, the V gene TRBV29-1, with D hard to call. This CDR3 comprises 13 residues. CDR1 SQVTM and CDR2 ANQGSEA come from the germline V gene. Trimming shortened V by 3 bases and J by 2 bases, and 9 bases separated the two germline ends. CDR3 sequence reads: CSVDTETTDTQYF. CDR3 nucleotide sequence: TGCAGCGTTGATACGGAAACCACAGATACGCAGTATTTT.

The gene calls are TRBV30 and TRBJ1-5; 7 bases align to TRBD1. Germline V gives CDR1 GTSNPN, CDR2 SVGIG (reference sequence). V lost 2 bases, J lost 7 bases, and 11 bases stayed unmatched. The CDR3 covers 15 residues. In DNA, the CDR3 is TGTGCCTGGAGTCTCGCTACAGGGGCGCGCCAGCCCCAGCATTTT. It yields the protein CAWSLATGARQPQHF.

Turning to this clone: Other DNA sequences in the sample encode the same CDR3. The chain employs TRBV29-1 and TRBJ2-1; TRBD2 matches 16 bases. V gave up 6 bases and J gave up 3 bases; unmatched junction bases: 5. The CDR3 spans 16 residues. Germline CDR1 and CDR2: SQVTM and ANQGSEA. The CDR3 nucleotides read TGCAGCGTAACGGGACTAGCGGGAGGGAGCTACAATGAGCAGTTCTTC. It yields the protein CSVTGLAGGSYNEQFF.

This clone has only a few counts. This chain connects TRBV28 to TRBJ1-2; D ambiguous. The CDR3 has 17 residues. V lost 3 bases to trimming and J lost 4 bases, with 21 bases between them. In germline, CDR1 is MDHEN, CDR2 SYDVKM. CDR3 bases: TGTGCCAGCAGTTTCCATCTTGAGGGAAGAGCAAGCTATGGCTACACCTTC. Encoded protein: CASSFHLEGRASYGYTF.

The chain employs TRBV4-1 and TRBJ2-1, with TRBD2 identical over 14 bases. V trimming: 5 bases; J trimming: 0 bases; junction bases outside the gene matches: 9. The CDR3 runs 19 residues. Germline V CDR1 and CDR2: MGHRA, YSYEKL. CDR3 region: CASSAGTSGGQRSYNEQFF. CDR3 coding DNA: TGCGCCAGCAGCGCCGGGACTAGCGGGGGACAACGCTCCTACAATGAGCAGTTCTTC.

The V and J genes are TRBV5-1 and TRBJ2-7; TRBD1 might be the D (5 bases). V gave up 3 bases and J gave up 4 bases, with 11 bases separating them. Germline V CDR1 and CDR2: SGHRS, YFSETQ. The length of the CDR3 is 13 residues. CDR3: CASSWVDMYEQYF. CDR3 nucleotide sequence: TGCGCCAGCAGCTGGGTGGACATGTACGAGCAGTACTTC.

This clone was observed a single time. The chain recombines TRBV20-1 with TRBJ2-7; 8 bases line up with TRBD1. The ends lost 7 bases at V and 2 bases at J; junction bases unmatched: 1. Looked up from germline, CDR1 is DFQATT and CDR2 is SNEGSKA (reference sequence). The CDR3 spans 11 residues. CDR3 in amino acids: CSVQGAYEQYF. DNA for the CDR3: TGCAGTGTACAGGGGGCCTACGAGCAGTACTTC.

The rearrangement links TRBV29-1 to TRBJ2-7; no reliable D call. There are 14 residues in the CDR3. The V gene lost 2 bases and the J gene lost 6 bases, with 17 bases spanning the gap. CDR1 SQVTM and CDR2 ANQGSEA come from the germline V gene. The CDR3 region is CSVERILSPTEQYF. The CDR3 DNA reads as TGCAGCGTTGAAAGGATACTGTCCCCGACCGAGCAGTACTTC.

CDR3 sequence (DNA): TGCAGCGTTGGAGGGGTAAGGCCCAATGAGCAGTTCTTC. Translated: CSVGGVRPNEQFF. The chain combines TRBV29-1 with TRBJ2-1; D is tentatively TRBD1 or TRBD2 (5 bases each). CDR1 is SQVTM and CDR2 is ANQGSEA in the germline V gene. Trimming took 4 bases from V and 6 from J, leaving 13 bases between them. The CDR3 loop spans 13 amino acids.

In its sample, this clone was seen a few times. V gene TRBV28 combines with J gene TRBJ1-5; weak D call: TRBD1 (6 bases). The CDR3 loop spans 15 amino acids. V was clipped by 5 bases and J by 4 bases, with 15 bases between them. Germline V lookup: CDR1 MDHEN, CDR2 SYDVKM. As DNA, the CDR3 is TGTGCCAGCAGTAAGAGTACAGGGATGAATCAGCCCCAGCATTTT. Its protein product is CASSKSTGMNQPQHF.

This clone has just a few counts. The chain's CDR3 is CASSQTGSVSGNTIYF. The CDR3 region has the DNA TGCGCCAGCAGCCAAACAGGGTCCGTCTCTGGAAACACCATATATTTT. The chain combines TRBV4-3 with TRBJ1-3, with D perhaps TRBD1 (6 bases). The CDR3 spans 16 residues. Germline CDR1 LGHNA, CDR2 YSLEER. Trimming shortened V by 2 bases and J by 0 bases, and 11 bases separated the two germline ends.

The chain couples TRBV7-7 to TRBJ2-1, with D possibly being TRBD2 (5 bases). V was cut by 5 bases and J by 3 bases, with 14 bases left in between. The CDR3 is 15 residues long. Germline-derived CDR1 and CDR2 are SSHAT and FNYEAQ (reference sequence). CDR3 sequence (DNA): TGTGCCAGCAGCACTAGACCCCGGGGCTACAATGAGCAGTTCTTC. It codes for CASSTRPRGYNEQFF.

V usage is TRBV29-1 and J usage is TRBJ2-2; D perhaps matches TRBD2 (6 bases). Germline V gene sequence: CDR1 SQVTM, CDR2 ANQGSEA. The V gene lost 7 bases and the J gene lost 5 bases, with 11 bases spanning the gap. The CDR3 is 12 amino acids. This CDR3 reads CSAGVRTGELFF. The CDR3 nucleotides are TGCAGCGCGGGGGTTCGGACCGGGGAGCTGTTTTTT.

This clone was recorded only once. V usage is TRBV5-1 and J usage is TRBJ2-5; D gene unclear. Trimming took off 4 bases at V and 1 base at J, with 11 bases between the two ends. In germline, CDR1 is SGHRS, CDR2 YFSETQ. This CDR3 has 14 amino acids. The DNA for the CDR3 is TGCGCCAGCAGCGAAACAGCGAGCCAAGAGACCCAGTACTTC. Its protein is CASSETASQETQYF.

This rearrangement joins TRBV6-5 to TRBJ2-7; either TRBD1 or TRBD2 may supply D (5 bases each). V was clipped by 6 bases and J by 7 bases, with 13 bases between them. Per germline, CDR1 MNHEY and CDR2 SVGAGI. The CDR3 consists of 12 residues. The CDR3 region is CASRTGAREQYF. CDR3 sequence (DNA): TGTGCCAGCAGGACCGGGGCGAGGGAGCAGTACTTC.